One and the same sample provided the 28 T cell receptor beta chains below, sequenced in a study of lymphopenia after photon versus proton radiotherapy. Assay: immunoSEQ multiplex PCR; the TCRdb copy retains only in-frame clones and omits some. Here the sample spans 150,000 to 200,000 clones, 75% to 90% being singletons. The sequences come from peripheral blood, collected from a patient treated with photon-based radiotherapy. The receptors were sampled from a man aged 50 or older with gastric cancer.

The table lists this clone with a count of one. The genes are TRBV28 and TRBJ2-5; 10 bases align to TRBD2. The ends lost 2 bases at V and 5 bases at J; junction bases unmatched: 8. CDR1 and CDR2 from the germline V gene are MDHEN and SYDVKM. This CDR3 has 16 residues. The CDR3 nucleotides are TGTGCCAGCAGTTTAGAGGCTAGCGGGAGTGTGGAGACCCAGTACTTC. It codes for CASSLEASGSVETQYF.

V gene TRBV7-2 combines with J gene TRBJ2-3; tentatively, D is TRBD2 (6 bases). Germline CDR1 and CDR2: SGHTA and FQGNSA. The CDR3 has 15 amino acids. V was clipped by 5 bases and J by 0 bases, with 12 bases between them. CDR3 region: CASSVPGLSTDTQYF. In DNA, the CDR3 is TGTGCCAGCAGCGTACCGGGACTCAGCACAGATACGCAGTATTTT. The full variable domain, with the rest looked up from reference TRBV7-2 and TRBJ2-3, is GAGVSQSPSNKVTEKGKDVELRCDPISGHTALYWYRQSLGQGLEFLIYFQGNSAPDKSGLPSDRFSAERTGGSVSTLTIQRTQQEDSAVYLCASSVPGLSTDTQYFGPGTRLTVL.

V gene TRBV6-1 combines with J gene TRBJ1-5; 8 nucleotides line up with TRBD1. The CDR3 spans 15 residues. Trimming took 6 bases from V and 7 from J; bases not matched to a gene: 11. The germline CDR1 and CDR2 sequences are MNHNS and SASEGT. The DNA for the CDR3 is TGTGCCAGCAGAGAGACAGGGGACGGGGCACAGCCCCAGCATTTT. Its protein is CASRETGDGAQPQHF.

The chain is built from TRBV9 and TRBJ2-4; no firm D call. The CDR3 covers 18 residues. Germline V gene lookup returns CDR1 SGDLS and CDR2 YYNGEE. Trimming pared 6 bases from V and 9 bases from J, leaving 31 bases between. CDR3 DNA: TGTGCCAGCACCCCTAACCGCATGGGAATCCACTGTAAAGCCATTCAGTACTTC. Translation: CASTPNRMGIHCKAIQYF.

The chain is built from TRBV5-8 and TRBJ2-7; 8 bases line up with TRBD1. Germline values: CDR1 SGHTS, CDR2 YDEGEE. Trimming took 3 bases from V and 1 from J; bases not matched to a gene: 3. The CDR3 spans 14 residues. DNA of the CDR3: TGTGCCAGCAGCTCGGGACAGGTATCCTACGAGCAGTACTTC. This codes for CASSSGQVSYEQYF.

The V and J genes are TRBV28 and TRBJ1-2, with no clear D. The CDR3 runs 17 residues. The germline V gene encodes CDR1 MDHEN and CDR2 SYDVKM. V was clipped by 7 bases and J by 4 bases, with 25 bases between them. The DNA for the CDR3 is TGTGCCAGCAACCCCGGTTGGCCCTCCGACTCACTCTATGGCTACACCTTC. Its translation: CASNPGWPSDSLYGYTF.

This clone was seen just once. This chain uses TRBV11-3 with TRBJ2-2; D is unresolved. V lost 6 bases and J lost 3, with 5 bases in between. Per the germline V gene, CDR1 is SGHNT and CDR2 is YENEEA. The CDR3 sequence is 12 residues long. The CDR3 loop is CASRRDTGELFF. The CDR3, as DNA: TGTGCCAGCAGACGGGACACCGGGGAGCTGTTTTTT.

The chain links TRBV6-6 to TRBJ2-5, with 7 bases fitting TRBD1. The CDR3 extends over 14 amino acids. The trim removed 0 bases at V and 2 bases at J, leaving 0 bases unmatched. Germline V CDR1 and CDR2: MNHNY, SVGAGI (reference sequence). The CDR3 DNA sequence: TGTGCCAGCAGTTACTCGGGACAGCAAGAGACCCAGTACTTC. Translating it yields CASSYSGQQETQYF.

V is TRBV7-2 and J is TRBJ2-3; possibly TRBD2 for D (5 bases). The V end lost 0 bases, the J end lost 5 bases, and 12 bases lay between the germline ends. The germline V gene has CDR1 SGHTA and CDR2 FQGNSA. The CDR3 spans 15 residues. This chain's CDR3 is CASSLASLAGDTQYF. In DNA, the CDR3 is TGTGCCAGCAGCTTAGCGAGCCTAGCAGGAGATACGCAGTATTTT.

The chain joins TRBV5-1 to TRBJ2-3, with unresolved D. The germline V and J ends were trimmed by 4 bases and 4 bases, with 7 bases remaining between them. Germline values: CDR1 SGHRS, CDR2 YFSETQ. CDR3 length: 12 amino acids. This chain's CDR3 is CASSAPSDTQYF. The DNA of the CDR3 is TGCGCCAGCAGCGCCCCTTCAGATACGCAGTATTTT.

The gene calls are TRBV6-1 and TRBJ1-3; 8 positions match TRBD1. This CDR3 has 15 residues. V was pared by 1 base and J by 2 bases, with 1 base of the junction left unmatched. CDR1 is MNHNS and CDR2 is SASEGT in the germline V gene. This CDR3 is CASSEETGAGNTIYF. DNA of the CDR3: TGTGCCAGCAGTGAAGAGACAGGGGCTGGAAACACCATATATTTT.

J is TRBJ2-1 and V is TRBV13, with TRBD1 matching over 9 bases. CDR1 PRHDT and CDR2 FYEKMQ come from the germline V gene (reference sequence). The CDR3 sequence is 12 residues long. The V segment lost 3 bases and the J segment 10 bases; nucleotides outside the gene matches: 1. The CDR3 bases are TGTGCCAGCAGCTTCACAGGGGGCGAGCAGTTCTTC. Its protein is CASSFTGGEQFF.

The rearrangement links TRBV19 to TRBJ2-7; D perhaps matches TRBD1 (5 bases). Trimming left V 3 bases short and J 4 bases short, with 7 bases between. The length of the CDR3 is 12 residues. The germline CDR1 and CDR2 sequences are LNHDA and SQIVND (reference sequence). CDR3 amino acids: CASSMGPYEQYF. CDR3 DNA sequence: TGTGCCAGTAGTATGGGGCCTTACGAGCAGTACTTC. Based on the CDR3 plus reference TRBV19 and TRBJ2-7, the full variable domain is DGGITQSPKYLFRKEGQNVTLSCEQNLNHDAMYWYRQDPGQGLRLIYYSQIVNDFQKGDIAEGYSVSREKKESFPLTVTSAQKNPTAFYLCASSMGPYEQYFGPGTRLTVT.

This chain joins TRBV30 and TRBJ1-1, with D maybe TRBD1 (6 bases). CDR1 GTSNPN and CDR2 SVGIG come from the germline V gene (reference sequence). The ends were cut back, 1 base at V and 5 bases at J, with 14 bases in the middle. The CDR3 is made up of 14 amino acids. The CDR3 sequence: CAWSGTARRTEAFF. The CDR3 DNA is TGTGCCTGGAGTGGGACAGCCCGACGGACTGAAGCTTTCTTT.

This chain joins TRBV18 and TRBJ2-2; TRBD1 matches at 9 bases. V shed 8 bases and J 7 bases; nucleotides not matched to a gene: 8. The CDR3 covers 14 residues. Germline-derived CDR1 and CDR2 are KGHSH and LQKENI. The CDR3 DNA reads TGTGCCAGCGGAGGGGACAGGGCAATCGGGGAGCTGTTTTTT. Translated, it gives CASGGDRAIGELFF.

This chain links TRBV19 with TRBJ2-7; D unclear. Germline lookup yields CDR1 LNHDA and CDR2 SQIVND (reference sequence). The CDR3 runs to 13 residues. V was cut by 5 bases and J by 2 bases, with 10 bases left in between. The CDR3 sequence: CASSVGRAYEQYF. DNA of the CDR3: TGTGCCAGTAGTGTCGGGCGCGCCTACGAGCAGTACTTC.

J is TRBJ1-1 and V is TRBV30; a weak D match, TRBD1 (5 bases). The CDR3 totals 14 residues. Trimming pared 1 base from V and 11 bases from J, leaving 20 bases between. The germline gives CDR1 GTSNPN, CDR2 SVGIG (reference sequence). The CDR3 sequence: CAWSESGPMRGAFF. The CDR3 DNA reads as TGTGCCTGGAGTGAATCGGGGCCGATGCGTGGGGCTTTCTTT.

The chain couples TRBV6-1 to TRBJ2-4; 14 nucleotides agree with TRBD2. This CDR3 comprises 19 residues. Trimming took 4 bases from V and 0 from J; bases not matched to a gene: 8. Germline loops: CDR1 MNHNS, CDR2 SASEGT. CDR3 DNA sequence: TGTGCCAGCAGTGCCGGGACTAGCGGGAGCGACATAGCCAAAAACATTCAGTACTTC. It specifies CASSAGTSGSDIAKNIQYF.

The V gene is TRBV28, the J gene TRBJ2-3; maybe TRBD2 (5 bases). Germline loops: CDR1 MDHEN, CDR2 SYDVKM. This CDR3 contains 14 residues. V lost 6 bases, J lost 2 bases, and 12 bases lay in between. The CDR3 DNA reads as TGTGCCAGCAGCCCCAGCGGCTACACAGATACGCAGTATTTT. Translating it yields CASSPSGYTDTQYF.

The rearrangement links TRBV14 to TRBJ2-7; 9 bases map to TRBD1. Germline V lookup: CDR1 SGHDN, CDR2 FVKESK. V lost 6 bases and J lost 3; bases outside the gene matches: 9. The CDR3 has 15 amino acids. CDR3 loop: CASSSQGAPGYEQYF. In nucleotides, the CDR3 is TGTGCCAGCAGTTCACAGGGGGCGCCGGGCTACGAGCAGTACTTC.

The chain combines TRBV29-1 with TRBJ2-5, with 9 bases that match TRBD2. Germline lookup yields CDR1 SQVTM and CDR2 ANQGSEA. There are 12 residues in the CDR3. The ends lost 7 bases at V and 4 bases at J; junction bases unmatched: 4. The CDR3 region has the DNA TGCAGCGCCCTGACTAGCGGAGAGACCCAGTACTTC. Translating it yields CSALTSGETQYF.

The rearrangement joins TRBV29-1 to TRBJ2-1, with D perhaps given as TRBD1 or TRBD2 (6 bases each). Trimming cost V 1 base and J 0 bases, with 13 bases left between them. Germline values: CDR1 SQVTM, CDR2 ANQGSEA. The CDR3 extends over 16 amino acids. CDR3 nucleotides: TGCAGCGTTGAAGGGGGGGCCCTTAGCTCCTACAATGAGCAGTTCTTC. It yields the protein CSVEGGALSSYNEQFF.

The chain links TRBV19 to TRBJ2-7, with 13 nucleotides matching TRBD2. CDR3 length equals 15 residues. V was pared by 3 bases and J by 2 bases, with 1 base of the junction left unmatched. Germline CDR1 reads LNHDA; CDR2 reads SQIVND (reference sequence). The CDR3 region is CASSMGLAGTYEQYF. CDR3 in DNA: TGTGCCAGTAGTATGGGACTAGCGGGAACCTACGAGCAGTACTTC.

This clone was seen just once. This chain links TRBV25-1 with TRBJ2-5; 9 nucleotides agree with TRBD2. J was trimmed by 0 bases and V by 5 bases; bases with no gene match: 10. Germline V CDR1 and CDR2: MGHDK, SYGVNS. The CDR3 runs 17 residues. CDR3 region: CASSRSAGGRYQETQYF. The CDR3, as DNA: TGTGCCAGCAGTCGATCAGCGGGAGGCCGGTACCAAGAGACCCAGTACTTC.

This clone has only one observation. This rearrangement joins TRBV18 to TRBJ2-1; D is ambiguous. V was pared by 4 bases and J by 6 bases, with 10 bases between. Germline V CDR1 and CDR2: KGHSH, LQKENI. The CDR3 is 13 residues long. For the CDR3, the DNA is TGTGCCAGCTCACTGGCATTGGGCAATGAGCAGTTCTTC. It yields the protein CASSLALGNEQFF.

The chain links TRBV5-1 to TRBJ1-2; weak D call: TRBD1 (6 bases). The ends were cut back, 0 bases at V and 13 bases at J, with 19 bases in the middle. Germline V gene data show CDR1 as SGHRS and CDR2 as YFSETQ. The CDR3 sequence is 14 residues long. DNA of the CDR3: TGCGCCAGCAGCTTGGACACACCGGGGGCGGGTGCCACCTTC. Its translation: CASSLDTPGAGATF. Supplemented by reference TRBV5-1 and TRBJ1-2, the full variable domain reads KAGVTQTPRYLIKTRGQQVTLSCSPISGHRSVSWYQQTPGQGLQFLFEYFSETQRNKGNFPGRFSGRQFSNSRSEMNVSTLELGDSALYLCASSLDTPGAGATFGSGTRLTVV.

This clone showed up just once. The chain links TRBV5-8 to TRBJ2-5; D call uncertain. Between the trimmed V and J ends, which lost 0 bases and 0 bases, there was a span of 3 bases. The CDR3 has 13 amino acids. CDR1 SGHTS and CDR2 YDEGEE come from the germline V gene. The CDR3 sequence: CASSLGNQETQYF. The CDR3 bases are TGTGCCAGCAGCTTGGGGAACCAAGAGACCCAGTACTTC.

The chain employs TRBV29-1 and TRBJ1-1, with D tentatively TRBD1 (5 bases). Germline CDR1 reads SQVTM; CDR2 reads ANQGSEA. CDR3 length: 13 amino acids. Trimming removed 6 bases at V and 0 bases at J, with 11 bases between. The CDR3 nucleotides are TGCAGCGTGAACAGGTTCATGAACACTGAAGCTTTCTTT. The encoded protein is CSVNRFMNTEAFF.